Listed below are T cell receptor beta chains from one sample, sequenced in a study of OX40 agonist ivuxolimab in advanced cancers. Assay used: immunoSEQ multiplex PCR; TCRdb lists only in-frame clones, some missing. The table lists about 58,000 clones, around 90% of them singletons. The specimen was CD4+ or CD8+ T cells sorted from blood, collected in a trial of the OX40 agonist ivuxolimab. The receptors were gathered from an adult with an advanced solid tumor such as melanoma, head and neck, liver or kidney cancer. Each CDR3 is given with its conserved first and last residue. A D gene is named only where the DNA matches it firmly. Clone size appears in some rows only: once, few, many, or a class for an expanded clone.

D gene,clone size,J gene,CDR3 length,V gene,CDR3 DNA,CDR3 protein
TRBD1,-,TRBJ2-3,14,TRBV19,TGTGCAACCTGTCGACAGGGGGGAGTGGATACGCAGTATTTT,CATCRQGGVDTQYF
TRBD2,-,TRBJ2-1,16,TRBV18,TGTGCCAGCTCACCGTCCGGACTAGCGGGGGGGGACGAGCAGTTCTTC,CASSPSGLAGGDEQFF
TRBD1,-,TRBJ1-6,15,TRBV23-1,TGCGCCAGCAGTTGTAAGGTGACAGGGGATTCACCCCTCCACTTT,CASSCKVTGDSPLHF
-,-,TRBJ2-2,14,TRBV7-3,TGTGCCAGCACGTCGACCGGGGGTGCCGGGGAGCTGTTTTTT,CASTSTGGAGELFF
TRBD2,few,TRBJ2-1,17,TRBV11-2,TGTGCCAGCAGCTTAGGATTAGCGGGAGGGCCTGACAATGAGCAGTTCTTC,CASSLGLAGGPDNEQFF
TRBD2,-,TRBJ2-5,15,TRBV30,TGTGCCTGGAGTGTACTAGCGGGAGTAGGAGAGACCCAGTACTTC,CAWSVLAGVGETQYF
-,-,TRBJ2-5,15,TRBV5-4,TGTGCCAGCAGCTTGGTCGACAGCGATAAAGAGACCCAGTACTTC,CASSLVDSDKETQYF
TRBD1,-,TRBJ2-7,14,TRBV6-5,TGTGCCAGCAGGGACAGGGGAAGCTCCTACGAGCAGTACTTC,CASRDRGSSYEQYF
TRBD2,-,TRBJ2-5,17,TRBV9,TGTGCCAGCAGCGTAGGGGTCGGCGGGGGGGCAGGTGAGACCCAGTACTTC,CASSVGVGGGAGETQYF
-,-,TRBJ2-5,15,TRBV19,TGTGCCAGTAGTATAGGGCTAGATTGGGAAGAGACCCAGTACTTC,CASSIGLDWEETQYF
-,-,TRBJ2-1,14,TRBV11-3,TGTGCCAGCAGCAGGGGGGGGATCTACAATGAGCAGTTCTTC,CASSRGGIYNEQFF
-,-,TRBJ2-1,14,TRBV19,TGTGCCAGTAGTATTTTACAGGGTAACAATGAGCAGTTCTTC,CASSILQGNNEQFF
TRBD2,-,TRBJ2-3,17,TRBV7-2,TGTGCCAGCAGCTTCCGGACTAGCGGGGGCAGCACAGATACGCAGTATTTT,CASSFRTSGGSTDTQYF
TRBD1,-,TRBJ2-4,18,TRBV7-9,TGTGCCAGCAGCAAGACCGATGGGACAGGGAAGAGCAAAAACATTCAGTACTTC,CASSKTDGTGKSKNIQYF
-,-,TRBJ1-5,16,TRBV7-8,TGTGCCAGCAGCTTAACCCGGACGGATAGCAATCAGCCCCAGCATTTT,CASSLTRTDSNQPQHF
TRBD2,-,TRBJ2-3,15,TRBV19,TGTGCCACCAGGAAGACTAGCGGACTGGGAGATACGCAGTATTTT,CATRKTSGLGDTQYF
-,-,TRBJ2-7,18,TRBV10-2,TGCGCCAGCAGTGAGTCGAAGGTCAAAGCTTCTTCACCTTACGAGCAGTACTTC,CASSESKVKASSPYEQYF
TRBD1,once,TRBJ1-4,14,TRBV18,TGTGCCAGCTCCTCCGGGACAGGGAAGGAAAAACTGTTTTTT,CASSSGTGKEKLFF
-,few,TRBJ2-1,15,TRBV4-2,TGTGCCAGCAGCCCGACTGATGGGTCCTACAATGAGCAGTTCTTC,CASSPTDGSYNEQFF
TRBD1,-,TRBJ1-2,13,TRBV19,TGTGCCAGTAGAAGAACAGGGGGCTATGGCTACACCTTC,CASRRTGGYGYTF
TRBD1,-,TRBJ1-6,15,TRBV18,TGTGCCAGCTCAGTTAACTTGGGACAGAAGTCACCCCTCCACTTT,CASSVNLGQKSPLHF
-,once,TRBJ2-7,12,TRBV7-9,TGTGCCAGCAGCTTGGGGGGCGGCGAGCAGTACTTC,CASSLGGGEQYF
TRBD1,-,TRBJ1-1,14,TRBV4-3,TGCGCCAGCAGCCAGGACAGGGGGCTTACTGAAGCTTTCTTT,CASSQDRGLTEAFF
TRBD2,-,TRBJ2-3,15,TRBV7-3,TGTGCCAGCAGCTCCAGGACTAGCGGGAAAGATACGCAGTATTTT,CASSSRTSGKDTQYF
TRBD2,-,TRBJ2-7,13,TRBV6-5,TGTGCCAGCAGGACGGGGACTAGCTACGAGCAGTACTTC,CASRTGTSYEQYF
-,-,TRBJ2-1,15,TRBV4-3,TGCGCCAGCAGCCATGCCGGCGAGTCCCACAATGAGCAGTTCTTC,CASSHAGESHNEQFF
-,-,TRBJ2-7,16,TRBV21-1,TGTGCCAGCAGCCCCCCCGGTGGGACAGGGGGCTTCGAGCAGTACTTC,CASSPPGGTGGFEQYF
TRBD2,-,TRBJ2-3,15,TRBV11-1,TGTGCCAGCAGCTCTAGCGGGGGGGCCCGAGATACGCAGTATTTT,CASSSSGGARDTQYF
-,-,TRBJ1-2,13,TRBV25-1,TGTGCCAGCAGTGCAGGTCCCGACTATGGCTACACCTTC,CASSAGPDYGYTF
-,-,TRBJ2-7,11,TRBV7-8,TGTGCCAGCAGCCTTATAAAGGAGCAGTACTTC,CASSLIKEQYF
-,-,TRBJ1-1,15,TRBV28,TGTGCCAGCAGTCGCCATGGGTCCTCTAACACTGAAGCTTTCTTT,CASSRHGSSNTEAFF
-,-,TRBJ1-1,12,TRBV30,TGTGCCTGGAGTGTTGTGAACACTGAAGCTTTCTTT,CAWSVVNTEAFF
-,-,TRBJ2-3,15,TRBV4-3,TGCGCCAGCAGCCCCTTGGGCTCACTCACAGATACGCAGTATTTT,CASSPLGSLTDTQYF
-,-,TRBJ2-2,15,TRBV6-6,TGTGCCAGCAGGGGAAGGACAGAGAACACCGGGGAGCTGTTTTTT,CASRGRTENTGELFF
-,-,TRBJ1-4,14,TRBV5-6,TGTGCCAGCAGCTTGGCGGGGGCTAATGAAAAACTGTTTTTT,CASSLAGANEKLFF
TRBD2,-,TRBJ2-3,17,TRBV28,TGTGCCAGCAGTACCCCCACGGTAGCGGGGGCCACAGATACGCAGTATTTT,CASSTPTVAGATDTQYF
-,-,TRBJ1-1,13,TRBV6-6,TGTGCCAGCAGCCCCTATAGTAACACTGAAGCTTTCTTT,CASSPYSNTEAFF
TRBD1,-,TRBJ1-2,14,TRBV6-1,TGTGCCAGCAGTGAGACCGGGACAGGGGGAGGCTACACCTTC,CASSETGTGGGYTF
TRBD2,once,TRBJ2-5,16,TRBV9,TGTGCCAGCAGCGTAGAAGGTAGCGGGAAATACGAGACCCAGTACTTC,CASSVEGSGKYETQYF
TRBD1,-,TRBJ2-2,16,TRBV13,TGTGCCAGCAGCGTGGGACAGGGGGTTAAGGACGGGGAGCTGTTTTTT,CASSVGQGVKDGELFF
-,-,TRBJ2-7,14,TRBV5-8,TGTGCCAGCAGCTTGATGCCGGGATCCTACGAGCAGTACTTC,CASSLMPGSYEQYF
-,-,TRBJ1-1,15,TRBV5-4,TGTGCCAGCAGCTTGGGTTCGGGGGCGAACACTGAAGCTTTCTTT,CASSLGSGANTEAFF
-,-,TRBJ2-2,14,TRBV18,TGTGCCAGCTCACCACAGGGGAACACCGGGGAGCTGTTTTTT,CASSPQGNTGELFF
-,few,TRBJ1-3,12,TRBV4-2,TGTGCCAGCAGCCAAGAGGGAAACACCATATATTTT,CASSQEGNTIYF
TRBD2,-,TRBJ2-7,15,TRBV6-1,TGTGCCAGCAGTACGGGGGGTGTAAACTCCTACGAGCAGTACTTC,CASSTGGVNSYEQYF
-,once,TRBJ2-7,14,TRBV5-1,TGCGCCAGCAGCTTGGAGGCAGGGGTAGGAGAGCAGTACTTC,CASSLEAGVGEQYF
TRBD1,-,TRBJ1-2,14,TRBV9,TGTGCCAGCAGCTTGACAGGGGAAAGCTATGGCTACACCTTC,CASSLTGESYGYTF
TRBD1,-,TRBJ2-7,18,TRBV6-1,TGTGCCAGCAGTGACAGGGGGCTTACGGGAGCTACATCCTACGAGCAGTACTTC,CASSDRGLTGATSYEQYF
-,-,TRBJ2-2,13,TRBV14,TGTGCCAGCAGCCGCTCGAACACCGGGGAGCTGTTTTTT,CASSRSNTGELFF
-,-,TRBJ2-1,11,TRBV27,TGTGCCAGCAGTACTAACAATGAGCAGTTCTTC,CASSTNNEQFF
-,-,TRBJ2-1,16,TRBV6-1,TGTGCCAGCAGTGAGGAGGCTTTTCAATCCTACAATGAGCAGTTCTTC,CASSEEAFQSYNEQFF
TRBD1,-,TRBJ1-1,14,TRBV5-1,TGCGCCAGCAGCTTACAGGGGGATGGCACTGAAGCTTTCTTT,CASSLQGDGTEAFF
-,once,TRBJ1-2,12,TRBV28,TGTGCCGTAGAGAGTGCTAACTATGGCTACACCTTC,CAVESANYGYTF